The 21 T cell receptor beta chains below all came from one sample that was sequenced in a study of human T cells and chemical hapten exposure. One entry per CDR3 protein, called by TCRdb with MiXCR from the RACE reads. The table lists more than 250,000 distinct CDR3 sequences, about 9% of them singletons. Time point: pre-sensitization, week 0. Treatment defined: therapeutic diphenylcyclopropenone sensitization with weekly scalp DPC. Sequenced material: whole blood, taken in connection with sensitization to the hapten diphenylcyclopropenone (DPC). Receptors were obtained from a woman aged 40-49 years with alopecia areata. Some clones in this sample may be carry-over from other donors' samples.

The genes are TRBV6-6 and TRBJ2-1, with D tentatively TRBD2 (5 bases). There are 14 residues in the CDR3. The V and J ends lost 6 bases and 9 bases respectively, with 18 bases between them. Germline values: CDR1 MNHNY, CDR2 SVGAGI (reference sequence). CDR3 DNA sequence: TGTGCCAGCAGGTCCACGGCCGGTGGAGGTGAGCAGTTCTTC. Translation gives CASRSTAGGGEQFF.

The chain recombines TRBV28 with TRBJ2-1; TRBD2 matches at 7 bases. The CDR3 is made up of 16 amino acids. Germline V gives CDR1 MDHEN, CDR2 SYDVKM. V was clipped by 6 bases and J by 2 bases; unmatched bases: 10. The CDR3 spells CASSPTAGVTYNEQFF. The CDR3 DNA sequence: TGTGCCAGCAGCCCAACCGCGGGAGTCACCTACAATGAGCAGTTCTTC.

This clonotype was found a few times. The chain couples TRBV6-5 to TRBJ1-2, with D uncertain. From germline, CDR1 is MNHEY and CDR2 SVGAGI. CDR3 length: 13 amino acids. V shed 3 bases and J shed 4 bases, with 9 bases lying between them. The CDR3 region is CASSYNKGYGYTF. In DNA form, the CDR3 reads TGTGCCAGCAGTTATAACAAAGGCTATGGCTACACCTTC.

This chain connects TRBV2 to TRBJ1-3; no clear D. Germline assignment: CDR1 SNHLY and CDR2 FYNNEI. Trimming shortened V by 6 bases and J by 4 bases, and 16 bases separated the two germline ends. The CDR3 has 15 amino acids. The CDR3 here is CASRELTSSGNTIYF. The CDR3 DNA follows: TGTGCCAGCAGAGAATTGACATCTTCCGGAAACACCATATATTTT.

This chain connects TRBV2 to TRBJ1-1, with TRBD1 identical over 10 bases. The trim removed 5 bases at V and 5 bases at J, leaving 5 bases unmatched. Germline lookup yields CDR1 SNHLY and CDR2 FYNNEI. This CDR3 spans 14 amino acids. CDR3 region: CASSSRTGGTEAFF. The CDR3 bases are TGTGCCAGCAGTTCGCGGACAGGGGGAACTGAAGCTTTCTTT.

The chain carries TRBV18 and TRBJ2-3; 8 bases are shared with TRBD2. This CDR3 spans 14 amino acids. The V gene's germline CDR1 is KGHSH and CDR2 LQKENI. Germline trimming cut 3 bases from V and 2 bases from J; bases unmatched to any gene: 1. CDR3 protein: CASSPTSDTDTQYF. DNA of the CDR3: TGTGCCAGCTCACCGACTAGCGACACAGATACGCAGTATTTT. Full variable domain (missing parts from reference TRBV18 and TRBJ2-3): NAGVMQNPRHLVRRRGQEARLRCSPMKGHSHVYWYRQLPEEGLKFMVYLQKENIIDESGMPKERFSAEFPKEGPSILRIQQVVRGDSAAYFCASSPTSDTDTQYFGPGTRLTVL.

This clonotype was found once. A much larger clone lies a single base off, so this may be a read error. This chain links TRBV12-3 or TRBV12-4 with TRBJ2-2, with D unresolved. CDR3 size: 14 residues. The V and J ends lost 3 bases and 6 bases respectively, with 11 bases between them. CDR3 coding DNA: TGTGCCAGCAGTTTGAGGTTTGCCTCCGGGGAGCTGTTTTTT. Translating gives CASSLRFASGELFF.

This chain's CDR3 is CASSLLTAYTQYF. In nucleotides, the CDR3 is TGTGCCAGCAGCCTCCTGACGGCTTATACGCAGTATTTT. The rearrangement links TRBV12-3 or TRBV12-4 to TRBJ2-3; D ambiguous. The CDR3 covers 13 residues. The V gene lost 6 bases and the J gene lost 7 bases, with 14 bases spanning the gap.

The chain employs TRBV12-3 or TRBV12-4 and TRBJ2-1; 8 nucleotides align to TRBD1. This CDR3 has 13 amino acids. The J segment lost 8 bases and the V segment lost 6 bases, leaving 6 bases of the junction unmatched. The CDR3 spells CASRQTGADEQFF. Here the CDR3 DNA reads TGTGCCAGCAGGCAGACAGGGGCGGATGAGCAGTTCTTC.

This rearrangement joins TRBV4-2 to TRBJ1-6; D gene uncertain. Trimming cost V 1 base and J 6 bases, with 13 bases left between them. The CDR3 covers 16 residues. CDR1 and CDR2 (germline): LGHNA, YNFKEQ. This CDR3 reads CASSQALIQTNSPLHF. Written as DNA, the CDR3 is TGTGCCAGCAGCCAAGCTCTGATCCAAACTAATTCACCCCTCCACTTT.

Here the CDR3 reads CASSRLDEKLFF. The CDR3 nucleotides read TGTGCCAGCAGTAGACTTGATGAAAAACTGTTTTTT. The chain employs TRBV2 and TRBJ1-4, with D uncertain. V lost 5 bases and J lost 6, with 7 bases in between. Germline lookup yields CDR1 SNHLY and CDR2 FYNNEI. The CDR3 runs to 12 residues.

This clonotype was recorded a few times. V is TRBV4-3 and J is TRBJ2-7; TRBD1 matches at 7 bases. CDR1 and CDR2 (germline): LGHNA, YSLEER. This CDR3 comprises 19 residues. Losses at the gene ends were 0 bases for V and 7 bases for J; bases not matched to a gene: 21. CDR3 nucleotide sequence: TGCGCCAGCAGCCAAGATGGGCCCAGACAGGGCTACTCCTACTTGGAGCAGTACTTC. It translates to CASSQDGPRQGYSYLEQYF.

The chain is built from TRBV5-1 and TRBJ1-6; tentatively, D is TRBD1 (5 bases). Germline values: CDR1 SGHRS, CDR2 YFSETQ. The V end lost 0 bases, the J end lost 5 bases, and 15 bases lay between the germline ends. This CDR3 is 17 amino acids long. The CDR3 spells CASSLATGRGDNSPLHF. The CDR3 nucleotides read TGCGCCAGCAGCTTGGCCACCGGACGGGGGGATAATTCACCCCTCCACTTT.

The chain couples TRBV3-1 to TRBJ2-2, with 9 bases lining up with TRBD1. The V and J ends lost 3 bases and 5 bases, in that order; junction bases with no gene match: 7. The CDR3 covers 16 residues. CDR1 is LGHDT and CDR2 is YNNKEL in the germline V gene (reference sequence). The CDR3 protein is CASSHTLTGGTGELFF. Here the CDR3 DNA reads TGTGCCAGCAGCCATACTTTGACAGGGGGTACCGGGGAGCTGTTTTTT. Full variable domain (rest looked up from reference TRBV3-1 and TRBJ2-2): DTAVSQTPKYLVTQMGNDKSIKCEQNLGHDTMYWYKQDSKKFLKIMFSYNNKELIINETVPNRFSPKSPDKAHLNLHINSLELGDSAVYFCASSHTLTGGTGELFFGEGSRLTVL.

This clonotype was detected ten times or more. This chain uses TRBV28 with TRBJ1-1, with D perhaps matching TRBD1 (6 bases). This CDR3 has 14 amino acids. V was trimmed by 2 bases and J by 6 bases, leaving 13 bases between them. The germline V gene has CDR1 MDHEN and CDR2 SYDVKM. The CDR3 sequence: CASSLLPGGPEAFF. The CDR3 DNA sequence: TGTGCCAGCAGTTTACTCCCGGGGGGCCCTGAAGCTTTCTTT.

The V call is TRBV11-2, the J call TRBJ2-7, with a tentative D call TRBD1 (6 bases). V lost 3 bases and J lost 4, with 10 bases in between. This CDR3 is 13 amino acids long. Germline CDR1 is SGHAT and CDR2 is FQNNGV. The CDR3: CASSFARGYEQYF. As DNA, the CDR3 is TGTGCCAGCAGCTTCGCCAGGGGTTACGAGCAGTACTTC.

The V call is TRBV10-3, the J call TRBJ1-5, with D hard to call. V lost 2 bases, J lost 9 bases, and 11 bases lay in between. Germline CDR1 ENHRY, CDR2 SYGVKD. The CDR3 sequence is 13 residues long. CDR3 residues: CAISEASLGPQHF. CDR3 sequence (DNA): TGTGCCATCAGTGAGGCCAGCTTAGGGCCCCAGCATTTT.

A few counts support this clonotype. This chain links TRBV20-1 with TRBJ2-7; 9 bases are shared with TRBD1. The germline V gene has CDR1 DFQATT and CDR2 SNEGSKA (reference sequence). The CDR3 has 14 residues. After removal of 6 bases from V and 1 base from J, the junction contained 7 bases not matched to a gene. CDR3 amino acids: CSANPGTGSYEQYF. The CDR3 DNA is TGCAGTGCGAACCCCGGGACAGGGTCCTACGAGCAGTACTTC.

The V call is TRBV4-3, the J call TRBJ1-1; 9 nucleotides agree with TRBD1. The CDR3 totals 15 residues. The germline gives CDR1 LGHNA, CDR2 YSLEER. The J segment lost 6 bases and the V segment lost 0 bases, leaving 5 bases of the junction unmatched. The CDR3 sequence: CASSQDYRDRAEAFF. The CDR3 coding sequence is TGCGCCAGCAGCCAAGACTACCGGGACAGGGCTGAAGCTTTCTTT.

The chain links TRBV6-5 to TRBJ2-7, with D perhaps TRBD2 (6 bases). The CDR3 has 15 residues. Germline-derived CDR1 and CDR2 are MNHEY and SVGAGI. Trimming removed 0 bases at V and 3 bases at J, with 12 bases between. The CDR3: CASSYSGDWGYEQYF. The CDR3 DNA follows: TGTGCCAGCAGTTACTCTGGGGACTGGGGCTACGAGCAGTACTTC.

This sequence joins TRBV7-9 and TRBJ1-5; D unresolved. V lost 5 bases and J lost 4, with 12 bases in between. The V gene's germline CDR1 is SEHNR and CDR2 FQNEAQ (reference sequence). The CDR3 runs 14 residues. CDR3 loop: CASSQTTKNQPQHF. CDR3 in DNA: TGTGCCAGCAGCCAAACGACAAAGAATCAGCCCCAGCATTTT.